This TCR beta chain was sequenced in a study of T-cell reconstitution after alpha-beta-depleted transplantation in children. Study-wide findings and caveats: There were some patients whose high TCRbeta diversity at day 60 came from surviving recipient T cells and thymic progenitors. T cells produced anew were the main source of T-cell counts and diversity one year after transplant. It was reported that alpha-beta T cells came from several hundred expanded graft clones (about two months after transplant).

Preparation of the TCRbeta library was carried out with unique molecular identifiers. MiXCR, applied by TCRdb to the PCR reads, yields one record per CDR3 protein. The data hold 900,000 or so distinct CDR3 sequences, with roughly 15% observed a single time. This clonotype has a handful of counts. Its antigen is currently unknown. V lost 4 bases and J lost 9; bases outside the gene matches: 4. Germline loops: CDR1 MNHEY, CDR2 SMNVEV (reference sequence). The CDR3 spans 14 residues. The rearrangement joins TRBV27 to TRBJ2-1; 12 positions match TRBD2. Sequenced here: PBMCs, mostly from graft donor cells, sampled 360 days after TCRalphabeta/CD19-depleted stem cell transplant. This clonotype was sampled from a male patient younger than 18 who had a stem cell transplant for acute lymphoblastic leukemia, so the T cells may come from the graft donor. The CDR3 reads CASSYVLAGGEQFF. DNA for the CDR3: TGTGCCAGCAGTTATGTACTAGCGGGAGGTGAGCAGTTCTTC.